This T cell receptor (beta chain) was captured by sequencing in a study of T cells expressing NK-cell markers. Study findings and constraints: These clonotypes also led the CD3+CD56-NKG2C+ fraction in a handful of donors.

CDR3 length: 16 amino acids. Germline-derived CDR1 and CDR2 are SGHDN and FVKESK. With regard to this clonotype: Its target is unknown.

Reanalyzing the 5' RACE reads, TCRdb keeps one entry per CDR3 protein, without DNA. This table holds 500,000 to 600,000 distinct CDR3 sequences. The TCR comes from a man aged 18 to 30 in good health. Sequencing was performed on blood T cells: a sorted CD56 or NKG2C T cell subset, CD4+ or CD8+ T cells, or bulk PBMC T cells (not recorded which). This sequence joins TRBV14 and TRBJ2-7; TCRdb picks TRBD1, but there is no DNA to check that call. This chain's CDR3 is CASSRRKGQGSYEQYF.